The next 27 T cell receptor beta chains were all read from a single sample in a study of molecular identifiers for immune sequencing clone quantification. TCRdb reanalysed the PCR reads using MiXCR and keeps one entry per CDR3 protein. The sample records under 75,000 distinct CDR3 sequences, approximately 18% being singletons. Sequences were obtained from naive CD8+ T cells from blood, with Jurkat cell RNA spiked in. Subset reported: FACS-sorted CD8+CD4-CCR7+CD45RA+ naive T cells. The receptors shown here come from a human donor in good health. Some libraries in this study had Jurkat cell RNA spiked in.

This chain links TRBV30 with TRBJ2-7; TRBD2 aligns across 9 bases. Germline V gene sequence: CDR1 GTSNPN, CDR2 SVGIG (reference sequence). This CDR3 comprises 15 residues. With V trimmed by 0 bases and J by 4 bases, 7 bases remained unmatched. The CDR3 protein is CAWSVLASGKYEQYF. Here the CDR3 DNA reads TGTGCCTGGAGTGTACTCGCTAGCGGGAAGTACGAGCAGTACTTC.

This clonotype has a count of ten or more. CDR3 in amino acids: CASSLDRDRTQYF. DNA of the CDR3: TGTGCCAGCAGCCTTGACCGGGACAGGACGCAGTATTTT. The rearrangement uses TRBV7-9 and TRBJ2-3; 8 positions agree with TRBD1. The CDR3 length is 13 residues. The J segment lost 9 bases and the V segment lost 5 bases, leaving 7 bases of the junction unmatched. Germline CDR1 is SEHNR and CDR2 is FQNEAQ (reference sequence).

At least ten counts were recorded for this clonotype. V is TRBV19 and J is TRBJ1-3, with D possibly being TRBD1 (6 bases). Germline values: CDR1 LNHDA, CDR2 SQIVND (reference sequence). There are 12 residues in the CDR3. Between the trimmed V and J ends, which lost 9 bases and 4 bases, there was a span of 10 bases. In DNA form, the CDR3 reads TGTGCCAGCCTGGACAGAGGAAACACCATATATTTT. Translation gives CASLDRGNTIYF.

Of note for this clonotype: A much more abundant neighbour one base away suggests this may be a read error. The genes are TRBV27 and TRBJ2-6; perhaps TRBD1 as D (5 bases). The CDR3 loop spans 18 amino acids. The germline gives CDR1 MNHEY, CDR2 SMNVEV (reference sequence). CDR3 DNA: TGTGCCAGCAGTTTATCCCCCGGTTTCCTGACTGGGGCCAACGTCCTGGCTTTC. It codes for CASSLSPGFLTGANVLAF. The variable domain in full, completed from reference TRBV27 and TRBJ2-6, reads EAQVTQNPRYLITVTGKKLTVTCSQNMNHEYMSWYRQDPGLGLRQIYYSMNVEVTDKGDVPEGYKVSRKEKRNFPLILESPSPNQTSLYFCASSLSPGFLTGANVLAFGAGSRLTVL.

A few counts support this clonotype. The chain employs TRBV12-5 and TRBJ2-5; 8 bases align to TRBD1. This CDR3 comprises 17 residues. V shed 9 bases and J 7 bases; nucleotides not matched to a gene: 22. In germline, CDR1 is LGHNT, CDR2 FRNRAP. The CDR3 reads CAREENQGAVPCVTQYF. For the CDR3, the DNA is TGTGCTAGAGAAGAAAATCAGGGGGCAGTCCCATGTGTGACCCAGTACTTC.

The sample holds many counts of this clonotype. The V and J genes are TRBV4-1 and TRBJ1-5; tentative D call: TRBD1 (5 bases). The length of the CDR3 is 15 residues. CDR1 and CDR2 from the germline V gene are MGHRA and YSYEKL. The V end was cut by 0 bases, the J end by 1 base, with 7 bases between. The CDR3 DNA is TGCGCCAGCAGCCAAGACCGGGACAGCAATCAGCCCCAGCATTTT. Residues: CASSQDRDSNQPQHF.

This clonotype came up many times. The CDR3 reads CASSFELAANTGELFF. CDR3 nucleotides: TGTGCCAGCAGCTTTGAACTAGCGGCGAACACCGGGGAGCTGTTTTTT. The V call is TRBV7-9, the J call TRBJ2-2; 8 nucleotides line up with TRBD2. CDR1 is SEHNR, CDR2 FQNEAQ, per germline (reference sequence). The CDR3 is 16 residues long. Germline trimming cut 3 bases from V and 0 bases from J; bases unmatched to any gene: 3.

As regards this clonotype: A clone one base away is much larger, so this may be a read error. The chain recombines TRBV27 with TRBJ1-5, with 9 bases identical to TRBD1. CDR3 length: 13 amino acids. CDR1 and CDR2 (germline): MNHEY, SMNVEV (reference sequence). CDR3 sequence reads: CAGSQTGGQPQHF. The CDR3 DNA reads TGTGCCGGCAGTCAAACAGGGGGCCAGCCCCAGCATTTT.

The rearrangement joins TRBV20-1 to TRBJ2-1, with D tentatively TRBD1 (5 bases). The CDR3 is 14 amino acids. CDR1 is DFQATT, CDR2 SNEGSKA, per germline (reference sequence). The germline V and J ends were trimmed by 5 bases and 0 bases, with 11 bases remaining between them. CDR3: CSAGVGDSYNEQFF. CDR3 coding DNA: TGCAGTGCTGGAGTAGGGGACTCCTACAATGAGCAGTTCTTC.

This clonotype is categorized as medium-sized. The CDR3 spells CSVGGLAGGEDYSGANVLTF. In nucleotides, the CDR3 is TGCAGCGTGGGGGGACTAGCGGGAGGCGAAGACTACTCTGGGGCCAACGTCCTGACTTTC. This rearrangement joins TRBV29-1 to TRBJ2-6; 15 bases are a match to TRBD2. CDR1 is SQVTM, CDR2 ANQGSEA, per germline. Trimming removed 6 bases from V and 0 bases from J; junction bases left unmatched: 12. This CDR3 comprises 20 residues.

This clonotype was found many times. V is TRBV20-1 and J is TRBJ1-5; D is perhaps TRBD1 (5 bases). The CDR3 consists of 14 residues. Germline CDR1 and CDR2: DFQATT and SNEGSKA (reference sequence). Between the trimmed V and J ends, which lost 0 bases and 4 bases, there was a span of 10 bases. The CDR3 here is CSARDRGANQPQHF. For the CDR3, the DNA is TGCAGTGCTAGAGATCGTGGGGCTAATCAGCCCCAGCATTTT.

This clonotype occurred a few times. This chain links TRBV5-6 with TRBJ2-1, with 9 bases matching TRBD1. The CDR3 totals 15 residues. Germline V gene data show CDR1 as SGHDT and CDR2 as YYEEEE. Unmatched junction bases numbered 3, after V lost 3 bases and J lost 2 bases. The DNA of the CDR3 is TGTGCCAGCAGCTCCGGACAGGGGCCCTACAATGAGCAGTTCTTC. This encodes CASSSGQGPYNEQFF.

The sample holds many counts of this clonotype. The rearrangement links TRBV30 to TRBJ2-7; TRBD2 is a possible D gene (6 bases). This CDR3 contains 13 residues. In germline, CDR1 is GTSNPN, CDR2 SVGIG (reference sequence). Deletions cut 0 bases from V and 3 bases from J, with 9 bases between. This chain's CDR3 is CAWSVGGNYEQYF. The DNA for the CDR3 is TGTGCCTGGAGTGTTGGGGGGAACTACGAGCAGTACTTC.

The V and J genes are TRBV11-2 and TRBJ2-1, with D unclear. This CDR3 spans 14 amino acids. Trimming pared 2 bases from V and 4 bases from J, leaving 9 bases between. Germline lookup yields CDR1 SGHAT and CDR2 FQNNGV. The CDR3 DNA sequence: TGTGCCAGCAGCTTAAACAGATTTTACAATGAGCAGTTCTTC. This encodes CASSLNRFYNEQFF.

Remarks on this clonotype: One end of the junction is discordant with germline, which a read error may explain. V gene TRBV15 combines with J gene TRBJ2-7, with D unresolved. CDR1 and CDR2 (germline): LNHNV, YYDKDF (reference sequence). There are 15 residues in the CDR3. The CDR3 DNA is TGTGCCACCAGCAGAGATACAAGCGACTCCTACGAGCGGTACTTC. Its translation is CATSRDTSDSYERYF. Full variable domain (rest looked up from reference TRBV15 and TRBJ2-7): DAMVIQNPRYQVTQFGKPVTLSCSQTLNHNVMYWYQQKSSQAPKLLFHYYDKDFNNEADTPDNFQSRRPNTSFCFLDIRSPGLGDTAMYLCATSRDTSDSYERYFGPGTRLTVT.

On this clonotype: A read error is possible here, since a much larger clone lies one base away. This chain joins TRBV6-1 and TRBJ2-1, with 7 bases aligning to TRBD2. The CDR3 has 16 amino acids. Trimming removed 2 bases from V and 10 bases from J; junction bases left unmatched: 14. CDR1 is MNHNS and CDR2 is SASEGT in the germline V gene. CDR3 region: CASSETGLAASKEQFF. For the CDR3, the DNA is TGTGCCAGCAGTGAAACCGGCCTAGCGGCGAGTAAGGAGCAGTTCTTC.

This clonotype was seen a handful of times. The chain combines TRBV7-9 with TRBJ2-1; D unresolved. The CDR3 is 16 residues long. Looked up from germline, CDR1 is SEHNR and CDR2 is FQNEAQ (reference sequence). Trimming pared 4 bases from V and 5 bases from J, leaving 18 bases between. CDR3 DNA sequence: TGTGCCAGCAGCTCCGCCGTAATAGCACCCCACAATGAGCAGTTCTTC. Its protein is CASSSAVIAPHNEQFF.

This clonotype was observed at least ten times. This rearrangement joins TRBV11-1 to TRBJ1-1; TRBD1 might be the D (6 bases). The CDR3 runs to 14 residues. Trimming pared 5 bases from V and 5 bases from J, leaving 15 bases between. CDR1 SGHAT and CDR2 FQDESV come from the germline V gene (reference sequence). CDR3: CASSHAGEGTEAFF. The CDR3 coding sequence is TGTGCCAGCAGCCACGCAGGGGAAGGGACTGAAGCTTTCTTT.

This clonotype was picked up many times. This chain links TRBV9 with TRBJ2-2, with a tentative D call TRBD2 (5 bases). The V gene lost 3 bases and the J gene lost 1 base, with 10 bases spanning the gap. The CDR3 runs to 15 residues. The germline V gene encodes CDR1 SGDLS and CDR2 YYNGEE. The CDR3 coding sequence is TGTGCCAGCAGCGGTCGGACTTTGAACACCGGGGAGCTGTTTTTT. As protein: CASSGRTLNTGELFF.

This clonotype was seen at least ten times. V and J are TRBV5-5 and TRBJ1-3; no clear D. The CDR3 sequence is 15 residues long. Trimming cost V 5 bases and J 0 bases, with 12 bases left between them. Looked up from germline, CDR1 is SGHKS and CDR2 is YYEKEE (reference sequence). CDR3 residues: CASSFGLNSGNTIYF. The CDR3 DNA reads TGTGCCAGCAGTTTCGGACTGAACTCTGGAAACACCATATATTTT. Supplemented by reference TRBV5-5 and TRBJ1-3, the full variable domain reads DAGVTQSPTHLIKTRGQQVTLRCSPISGHKSVSWYQQVLGQGPQFIFQYYEKEERGRGNFPDRFSARQFPNYSSELNVNALLLGDSALYLCASSFGLNSGNTIYFGEGSWLTVV.

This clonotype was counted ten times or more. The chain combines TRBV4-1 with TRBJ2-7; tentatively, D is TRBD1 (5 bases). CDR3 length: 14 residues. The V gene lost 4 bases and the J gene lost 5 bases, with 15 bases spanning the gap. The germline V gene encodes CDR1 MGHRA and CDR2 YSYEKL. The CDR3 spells CASSPRLGPNEQYF. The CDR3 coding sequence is TGCGCCAGCAGCCCCCGACTGGGGCCCAACGAGCAGTACTTC.

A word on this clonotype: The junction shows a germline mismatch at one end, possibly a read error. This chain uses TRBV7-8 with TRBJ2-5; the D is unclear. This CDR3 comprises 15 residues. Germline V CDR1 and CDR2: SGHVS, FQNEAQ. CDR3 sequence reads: CASSLRPARSETQYF. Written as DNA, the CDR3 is TGTGCCAGCAGTCTGCGTCCCGCGCGATCGGAGACCCAGTATTTC. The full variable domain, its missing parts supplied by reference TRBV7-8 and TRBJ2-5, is GAGVSQSPRYKVAKRGQDVALRCDPISGHVSLFWYQQALGQGPEFLTYFQNEAQLDKSGLPSDRFFAERPEGSVSTLKIQRTQQEDSAVYLCASSLRPARSETQYFGPGTRLLVL.

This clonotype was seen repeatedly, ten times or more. The CDR3, as DNA: TGTGCCAGCAGCTTGTTTATAGTCGGGACAGGGTATATTGGGACCAGTAATGAGCAGTTCTTC. This translates into CASSLFIVGTGYIGTSNEQFF. The rearrangement links TRBV5-6 to TRBJ2-1; 9 nucleotides line up with TRBD1. The CDR3 extends over 21 amino acids. Germline loops: CDR1 SGHDT, CDR2 YYEEEE. The V and J ends lost 1 base and 7 bases, in that order; junction bases with no gene match: 24. The variable domain in full, completed from reference TRBV5-6 and TRBJ2-1, reads DAGVTQSPTHLIKTRGQQVTLRCSPKSGHDTVSWYQQALGQGPQFIFQYYEEEERQRGNFPDRFSGHQFPNYSSELNVNALLLGDSALYLCASSLFIVGTGYIGTSNEQFFGPGTRLTVL.

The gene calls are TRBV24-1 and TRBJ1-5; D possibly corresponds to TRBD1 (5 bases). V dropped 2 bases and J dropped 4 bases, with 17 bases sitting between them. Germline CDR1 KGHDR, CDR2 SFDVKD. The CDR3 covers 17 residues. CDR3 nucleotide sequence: TGTGCCACCAGTGATTATGCTATGGGGGGTATAAATCAGCCCCAGCATTTT. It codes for CATSDYAMGGINQPQHF.

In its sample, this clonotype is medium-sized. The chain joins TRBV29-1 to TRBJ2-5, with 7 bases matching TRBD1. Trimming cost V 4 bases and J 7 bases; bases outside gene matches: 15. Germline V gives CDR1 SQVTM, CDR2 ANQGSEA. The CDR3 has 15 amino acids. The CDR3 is CSVVRDREEFGTQYF. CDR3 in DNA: TGCAGCGTTGTGAGGGACAGAGAGGAATTCGGGACCCAGTACTTC. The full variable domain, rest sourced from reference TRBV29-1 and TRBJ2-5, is SAVISQKPSRDICQRGTSLTIQCQVDSQVTMMFWYRQQPGQSLTLIATANQGSEATYESGFVIDKFPISRPNLTFSTLTVSNMSPEDSSIYLCSVVRDREEFGTQYFGPGTRLLVL.

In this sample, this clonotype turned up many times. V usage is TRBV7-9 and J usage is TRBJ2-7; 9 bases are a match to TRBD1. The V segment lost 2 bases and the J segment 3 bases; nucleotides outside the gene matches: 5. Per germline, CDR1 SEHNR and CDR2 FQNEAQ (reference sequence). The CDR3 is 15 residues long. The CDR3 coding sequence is TGTGCCAGCAGCTTAAGGGACAGGGACCTCTACGAGCAGTACTTC. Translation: CASSLRDRDLYEQYF.

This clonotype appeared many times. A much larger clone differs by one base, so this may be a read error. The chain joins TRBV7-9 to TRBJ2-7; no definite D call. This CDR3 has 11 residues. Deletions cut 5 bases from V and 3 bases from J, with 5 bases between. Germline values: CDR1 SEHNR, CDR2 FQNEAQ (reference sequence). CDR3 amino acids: CASSPDYEQYF. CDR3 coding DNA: TGTGCCAGCAGCCCCGACTACGAGCAGTACTTC.